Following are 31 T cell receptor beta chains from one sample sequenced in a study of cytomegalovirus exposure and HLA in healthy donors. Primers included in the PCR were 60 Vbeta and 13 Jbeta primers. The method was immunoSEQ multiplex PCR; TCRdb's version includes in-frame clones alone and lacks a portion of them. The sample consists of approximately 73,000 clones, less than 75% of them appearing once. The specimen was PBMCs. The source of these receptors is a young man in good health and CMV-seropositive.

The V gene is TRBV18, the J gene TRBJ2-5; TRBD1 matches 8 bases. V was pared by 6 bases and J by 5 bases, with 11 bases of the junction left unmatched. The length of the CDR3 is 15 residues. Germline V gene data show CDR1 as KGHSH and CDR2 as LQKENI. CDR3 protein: CASSLGQESWETQYF. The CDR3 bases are TGTGCCAGCTCCCTGGGACAGGAGTCTTGGGAGACCCAGTACTTC.

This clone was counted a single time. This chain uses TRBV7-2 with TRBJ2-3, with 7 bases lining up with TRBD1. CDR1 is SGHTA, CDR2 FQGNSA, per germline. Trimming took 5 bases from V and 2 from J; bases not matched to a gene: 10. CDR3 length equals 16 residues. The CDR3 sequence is CASSHMGQSDTDTQYF. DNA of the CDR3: TGTGCCAGCAGCCATATGGGACAGTCTGACACAGATACGCAGTATTTT.

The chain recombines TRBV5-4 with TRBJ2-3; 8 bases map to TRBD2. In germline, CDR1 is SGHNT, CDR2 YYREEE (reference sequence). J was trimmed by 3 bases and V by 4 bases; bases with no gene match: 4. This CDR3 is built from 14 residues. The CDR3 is CASSPGLATDTQYF. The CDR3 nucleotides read TGTGCCAGCAGCCCTGGACTAGCAACAGATACGCAGTATTTT.

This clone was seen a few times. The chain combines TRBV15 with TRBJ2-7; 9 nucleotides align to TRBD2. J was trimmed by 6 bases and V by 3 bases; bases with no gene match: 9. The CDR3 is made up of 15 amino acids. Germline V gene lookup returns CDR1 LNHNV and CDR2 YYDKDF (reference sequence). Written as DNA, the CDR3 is TGTGCCACCAGCAGGGATTCGGGCGGGAGGGGCGAGCAGTACTTC. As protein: CATSRDSGGRGEQYF. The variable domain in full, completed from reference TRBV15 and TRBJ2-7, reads DAMVIQNPRYQVTQFGKPVTLSCSQTLNHNVMYWYQQKSSQAPKLLFHYYDKDFNNEADTPDNFQSRRPNTSFCFLDIRSPGLGDTAMYLCATSRDSGGRGEQYFGPGTRLTVT.

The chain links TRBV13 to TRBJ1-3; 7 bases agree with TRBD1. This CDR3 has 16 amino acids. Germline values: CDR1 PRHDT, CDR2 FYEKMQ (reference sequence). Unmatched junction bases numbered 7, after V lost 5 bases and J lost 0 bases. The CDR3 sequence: CASSLRQGHSGNTIYF. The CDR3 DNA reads TGTGCCAGCAGCCTGCGACAGGGCCACTCTGGAAACACCATATATTTT.

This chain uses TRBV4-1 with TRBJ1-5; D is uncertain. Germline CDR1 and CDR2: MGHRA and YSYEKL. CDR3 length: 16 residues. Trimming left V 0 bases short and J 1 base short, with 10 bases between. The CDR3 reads CASSQERGGSNQPQHF. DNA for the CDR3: TGCGCCAGCAGCCAAGAACGGGGTGGAAGCAATCAGCCCCAGCATTTT.

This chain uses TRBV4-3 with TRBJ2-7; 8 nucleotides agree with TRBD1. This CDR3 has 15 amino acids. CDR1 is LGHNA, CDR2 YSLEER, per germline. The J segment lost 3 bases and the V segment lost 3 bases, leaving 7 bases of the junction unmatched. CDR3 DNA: TGCGCCAGCAGCCAGGCCCGGGACAGGTACTACGAGCAGTACTTC. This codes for CASSQARDRYYEQYF.

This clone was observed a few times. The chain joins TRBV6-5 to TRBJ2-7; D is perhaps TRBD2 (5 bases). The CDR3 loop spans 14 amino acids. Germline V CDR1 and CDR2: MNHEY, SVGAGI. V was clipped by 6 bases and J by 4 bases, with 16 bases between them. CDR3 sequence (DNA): TGTGCCAGCAGCCAAGCCGGACTTCTTTACGAGCAGTACTTC. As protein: CASSQAGLLYEQYF.

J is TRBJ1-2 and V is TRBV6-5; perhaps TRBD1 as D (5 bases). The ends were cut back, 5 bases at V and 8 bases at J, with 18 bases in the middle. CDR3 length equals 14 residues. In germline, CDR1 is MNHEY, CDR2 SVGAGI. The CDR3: CASSPTGGVSGYTF. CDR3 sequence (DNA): TGTGCCAGCAGTCCCACCGGGGGGGTGTCAGGCTACACCTTC.

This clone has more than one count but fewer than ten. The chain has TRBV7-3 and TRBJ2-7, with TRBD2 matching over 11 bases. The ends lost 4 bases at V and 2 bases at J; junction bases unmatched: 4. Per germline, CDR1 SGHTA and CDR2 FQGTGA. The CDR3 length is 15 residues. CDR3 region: CASSSLAGVAYEQYF. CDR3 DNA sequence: TGTGCCAGCAGCTCACTAGCGGGGGTAGCCTACGAGCAGTACTTC. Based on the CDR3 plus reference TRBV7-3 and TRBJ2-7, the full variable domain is GAGVSQTPSNKVTEKGKYVELRCDPISGHTALYWYRQSLGQGPEFLIYFQGTGAADDSGLPNDRFFAVRPEGSVSTLKIQRTERGDSAVYLCASSSLAGVAYEQYFGPGTRLTVT.

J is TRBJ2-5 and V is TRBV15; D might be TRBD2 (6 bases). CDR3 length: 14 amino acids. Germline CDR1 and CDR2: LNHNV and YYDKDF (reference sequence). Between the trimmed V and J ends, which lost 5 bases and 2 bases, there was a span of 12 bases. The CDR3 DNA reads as TGTGCCACCAGCCCGGGACTCATGCAAGAGACCCAGTACTTC. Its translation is CATSPGLMQETQYF.

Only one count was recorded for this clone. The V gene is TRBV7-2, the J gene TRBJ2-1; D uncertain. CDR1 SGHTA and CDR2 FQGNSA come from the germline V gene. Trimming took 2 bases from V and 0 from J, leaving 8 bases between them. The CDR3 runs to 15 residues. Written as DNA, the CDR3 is TGTGCCAGCAGCTTAATCGCAGGCTCCTACAATGAGCAGTTCTTC. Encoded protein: CASSLIAGSYNEQFF. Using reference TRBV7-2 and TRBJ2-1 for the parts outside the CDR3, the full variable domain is GAGVSQSPSNKVTEKGKDVELRCDPISGHTALYWYRQSLGQGLEFLIYFQGNSAPDKSGLPSDRFSAERTGGSVSTLTIQRTQQEDSAVYLCASSLIAGSYNEQFFGPGTRLTVL.

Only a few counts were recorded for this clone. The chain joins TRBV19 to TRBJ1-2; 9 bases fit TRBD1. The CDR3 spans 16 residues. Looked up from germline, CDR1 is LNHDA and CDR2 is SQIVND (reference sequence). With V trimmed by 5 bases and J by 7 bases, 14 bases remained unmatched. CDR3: CASSVPGQGSLSGYTF. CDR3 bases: TGTGCCAGTAGTGTACCGGGACAGGGTTCTCTTTCTGGCTACACCTTC. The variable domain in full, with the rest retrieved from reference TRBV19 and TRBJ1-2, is DGGITQSPKYLFRKEGQNVTLSCEQNLNHDAMYWYRQDPGQGLRLIYYSQIVNDFQKGDIAEGYSVSREKKESFPLTVTSAQKNPTAFYLCASSVPGQGSLSGYTFGSGTRLTVV.

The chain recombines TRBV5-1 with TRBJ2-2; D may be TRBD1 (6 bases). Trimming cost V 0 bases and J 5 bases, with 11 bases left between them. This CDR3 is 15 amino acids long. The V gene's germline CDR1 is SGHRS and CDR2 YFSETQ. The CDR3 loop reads CASSLAQGWTGELFF. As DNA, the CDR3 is TGCGCCAGCAGCTTGGCCCAGGGGTGGACCGGGGAGCTGTTTTTT.

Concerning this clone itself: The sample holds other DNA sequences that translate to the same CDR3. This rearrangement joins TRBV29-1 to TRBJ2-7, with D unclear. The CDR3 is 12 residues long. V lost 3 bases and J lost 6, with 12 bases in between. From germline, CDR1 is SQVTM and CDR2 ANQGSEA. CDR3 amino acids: CSVETLGSEQYF. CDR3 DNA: TGCAGCGTTGAGACCCTCGGGTCCGAGCAGTACTTC.

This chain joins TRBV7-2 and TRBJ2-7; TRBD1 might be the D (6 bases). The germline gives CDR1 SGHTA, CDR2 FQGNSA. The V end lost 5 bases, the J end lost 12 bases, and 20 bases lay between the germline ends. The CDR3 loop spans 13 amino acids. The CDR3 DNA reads TGTGCCAGCAGCCCTCAGGGGACCGCCAACGGGTACTTC. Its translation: CASSPQGTANGYF.

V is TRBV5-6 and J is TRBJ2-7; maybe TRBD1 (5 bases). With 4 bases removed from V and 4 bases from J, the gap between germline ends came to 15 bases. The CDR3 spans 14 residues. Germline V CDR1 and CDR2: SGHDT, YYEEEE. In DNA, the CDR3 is TGTGCCAGCAGCCCGATGATGGGGCATTACGAGCAGTACTTC. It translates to CASSPMMGHYEQYF.

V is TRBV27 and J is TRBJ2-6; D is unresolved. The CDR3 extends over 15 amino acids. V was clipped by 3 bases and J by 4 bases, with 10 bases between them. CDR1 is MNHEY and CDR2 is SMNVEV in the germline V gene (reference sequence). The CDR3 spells CASSFIPGGANVLTF. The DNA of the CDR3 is TGTGCCAGCAGTTTTATCCCAGGAGGGGCCAACGTCCTGACTTTC. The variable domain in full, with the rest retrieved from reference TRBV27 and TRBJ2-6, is EAQVTQNPRYLITVTGKKLTVTCSQNMNHEYMSWYRQDPGLGLRQIYYSMNVEVTDKGDVPEGYKVSRKEKRNFPLILESPSPNQTSLYFCASSFIPGGANVLTFGAGSRLTVL.

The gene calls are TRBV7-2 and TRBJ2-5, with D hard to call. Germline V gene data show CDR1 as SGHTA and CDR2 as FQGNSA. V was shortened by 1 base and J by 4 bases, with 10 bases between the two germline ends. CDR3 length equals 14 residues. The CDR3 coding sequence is TGTGCCAGCAGCTTAGTATCGGGTAGAGAGACCCAGTACTTC. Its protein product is CASSLVSGRETQYF.

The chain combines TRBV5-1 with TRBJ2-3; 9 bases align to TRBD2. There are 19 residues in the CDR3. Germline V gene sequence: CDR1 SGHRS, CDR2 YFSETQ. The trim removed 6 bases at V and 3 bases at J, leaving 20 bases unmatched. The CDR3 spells CASTQGPSASGTRTDTQYF. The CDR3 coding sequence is TGCGCCAGCACCCAGGGTCCGTCGGCTAGCGGGACCCGAACAGATACGCAGTATTTT.

CDR3: CASSEAVGGIVEQYF. In nucleotides, the CDR3 is TGTGCCAGCAGTGAAGCGGTGGGGGGTATCGTTGAGCAGTACTTC. V gene TRBV2 combines with J gene TRBJ2-7; D possibly corresponds to TRBD2 (6 bases). CDR3 length: 15 amino acids. Trimming left V 0 bases short and J 7 bases short, with 16 bases between. Germline loops: CDR1 SNHLY, CDR2 FYNNEI.

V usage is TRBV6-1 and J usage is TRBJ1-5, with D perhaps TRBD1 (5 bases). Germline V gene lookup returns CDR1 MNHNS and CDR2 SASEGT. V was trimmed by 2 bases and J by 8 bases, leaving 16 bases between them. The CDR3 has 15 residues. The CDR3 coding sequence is TGTGCCAGCAGTGAAAATGGGGCAAGTTACGAGCCCCAGCATTTT. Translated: CASSENGASYEPQHF.

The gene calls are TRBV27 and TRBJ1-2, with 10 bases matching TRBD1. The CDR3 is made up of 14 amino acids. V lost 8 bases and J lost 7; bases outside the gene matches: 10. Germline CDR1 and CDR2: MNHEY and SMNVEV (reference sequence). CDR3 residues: CASQRTGGVPGYTF. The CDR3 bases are TGTGCCAGCCAGCGGACAGGGGGGGTTCCTGGCTACACCTTC.

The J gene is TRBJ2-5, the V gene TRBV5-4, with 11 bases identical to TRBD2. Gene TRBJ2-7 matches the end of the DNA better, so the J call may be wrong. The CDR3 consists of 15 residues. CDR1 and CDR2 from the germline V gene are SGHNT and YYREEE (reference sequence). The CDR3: CASSLDGTSGYEQYF. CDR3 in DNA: TGTGCCAGCAGCTTGGACGGGACTAGCGGCTACGAGCAGTACTTC.

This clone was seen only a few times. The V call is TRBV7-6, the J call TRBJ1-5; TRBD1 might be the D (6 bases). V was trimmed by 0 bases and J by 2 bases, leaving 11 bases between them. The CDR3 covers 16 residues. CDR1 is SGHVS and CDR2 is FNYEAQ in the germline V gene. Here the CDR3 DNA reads TGTGCCAGCAGCTTAGCAGGTCGACAGGGCAATCAGCCCCAGCATTTT. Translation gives CASSLAGRQGNQPQHF.

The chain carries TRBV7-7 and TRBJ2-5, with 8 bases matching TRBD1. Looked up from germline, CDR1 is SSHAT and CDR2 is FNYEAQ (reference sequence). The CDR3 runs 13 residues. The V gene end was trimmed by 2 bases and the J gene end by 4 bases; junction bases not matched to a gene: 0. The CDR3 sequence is CASSLQGAETQYF. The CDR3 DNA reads TGTGCCAGCAGCTTACAGGGGGCAGAGACCCAGTACTTC. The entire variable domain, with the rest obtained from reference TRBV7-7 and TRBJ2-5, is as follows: GAGVSQSPRYKVTKRGQDVTLRCDPISSHATLYWYQQALGQGPEFLTYFNYEAQPDKSGLPSDRFSAERPEGSISTLTIQRTEQRDSAMYRCASSLQGAETQYFGPGTRLLVL.

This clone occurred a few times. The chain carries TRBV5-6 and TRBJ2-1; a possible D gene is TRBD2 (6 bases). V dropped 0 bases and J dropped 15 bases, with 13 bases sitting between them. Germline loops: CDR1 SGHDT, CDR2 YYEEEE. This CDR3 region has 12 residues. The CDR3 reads CASSLVRGHPFF. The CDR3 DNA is TGTGCCAGCAGCTTGGTGCGGGGTCACCCGTTCTTC.

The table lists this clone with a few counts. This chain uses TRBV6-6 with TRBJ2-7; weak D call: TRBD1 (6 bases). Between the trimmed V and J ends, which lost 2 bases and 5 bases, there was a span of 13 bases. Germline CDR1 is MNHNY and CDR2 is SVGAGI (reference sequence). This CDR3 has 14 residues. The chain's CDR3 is CASSYVGAGNEQYF. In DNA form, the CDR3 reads TGTGCCAGCAGTTACGTGGGGGCCGGGAACGAGCAGTACTTC.

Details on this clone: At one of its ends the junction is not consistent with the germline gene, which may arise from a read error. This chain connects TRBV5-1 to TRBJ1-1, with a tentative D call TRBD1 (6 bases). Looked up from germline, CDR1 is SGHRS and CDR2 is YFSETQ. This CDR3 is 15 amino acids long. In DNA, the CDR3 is TGCGCCAGCAGCCCGACTGCCCGCTGGGACACTGAAGCTCTCTTT. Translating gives CASSPTARWDTEALF.

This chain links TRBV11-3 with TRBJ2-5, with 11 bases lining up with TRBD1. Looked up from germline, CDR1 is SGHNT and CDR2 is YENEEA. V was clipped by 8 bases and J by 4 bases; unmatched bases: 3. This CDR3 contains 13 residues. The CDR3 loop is CASGTGGGETQYF. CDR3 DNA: TGTGCCAGCGGGACAGGGGGGGGAGAGACCCAGTACTTC. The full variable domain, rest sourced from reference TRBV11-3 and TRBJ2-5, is EAGVVQSPRYKIIEKKQPVAFWCNPISGHNTLYWYLQNLGQGPELLIRYENEEAVDDSQLPKDRFSAERLKGVDSTLKIQPAELGDSAVYLCASGTGGGETQYFGPGTRLLVL.

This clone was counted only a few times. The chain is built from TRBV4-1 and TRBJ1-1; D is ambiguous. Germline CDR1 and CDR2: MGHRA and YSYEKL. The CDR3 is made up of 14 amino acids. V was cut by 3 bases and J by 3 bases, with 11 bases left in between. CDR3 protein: CASSQGGKDTEAFF. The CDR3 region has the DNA TGCGCCAGCAGCCAGGGAGGGAAGGACACTGAAGCTTTCTTT.